What follows are 18 T cell receptor beta chains derived from one specimen sequenced in a study of blood T cells in healthy people across ages. Combining a sample-barcoded 5' primer with a J-beta primer mix, a second PCR ran for about 6 to 11 cycles. MiXCR, applied by TCRdb to the 5' RACE reads, yields one record per CDR3 protein. The sample includes 1.5 million to 2 million distinct CDR3 sequences, roughly 28% of them seen just once. Sequences were obtained from blood. These TCRs come from a woman in her twenties or thirties in good health.

This clonotype has only a few counts. V gene TRBV12-3 or TRBV12-4 combines with J gene TRBJ1-2; TRBD1 matches 8 bases. V was pared by 6 bases and J by 1 base, with 7 bases of the junction left unmatched. The CDR3 is 15 amino acids. CDR3 DNA sequence: TGTGCCAGCAGCGCCGGGACAGGAGTTAACTATGGCTACACCTTC. Its translation is CASSAGTGVNYGYTF.

Regarding this clonotype: One end of the junction is discordant with germline, which a read error may explain. The chain joins TRBV7-2 to TRBJ1-1; D gene unclear. CDR3 length equals 11 residues. CDR1 is SGHTA, CDR2 FQGNSA, per germline. CDR3 coding DNA: TGTGCCAGCAGCTTAAACATTGAAGCTTTCTTT. Amino acid sequence: CASSLNIEAFF. The complete variable domain, with remaining parts taken from reference TRBV7-2 and TRBJ1-1, reads GAGVSQSPSNKVTEKGKDVELRCDPISGHTALYWYRQSLGQGLEFLIYFQGNSAPDKSGLPSDRFSAERTGGSVSTLTIQRTQQEDSAVYLCASSLNIEAFFGQGTRLTVV.

This clonotype has just a few counts. The chain recombines TRBV7-9 with TRBJ1-2, with a tentative D call TRBD1 (5 bases). The CDR3 contains 13 residues. Germline V CDR1 and CDR2: SEHNR, FQNEAQ (reference sequence). Trimming took 4 bases from V and 6 from J, leaving 12 bases between them. The CDR3 bases are TGTGCCAGCAGCTCGGACACCGGGGATGGCTACACCTTC. Translating it yields CASSSDTGDGYTF.

Details on this clonotype: This clone may be a read error of a much larger clone one base away. The rearrangement joins TRBV7-9 to TRBJ2-1; the match to TRBD2 covers 10 bases. The germline V gene has CDR1 SEHNR and CDR2 FQNEAQ (reference sequence). This CDR3 has 15 residues. The CDR3 nucleotides read TGTGCCAGCAGCAAACTAGCGGGGCCCTACAATGGGCAGTTCTTC. Translated, it gives CASSKLAGPYNGQFF.

The chain employs TRBV29-1 and TRBJ2-7; possible D gene TRBD1, 6 bases. Trimming took 4 bases from V and 0 from J, leaving 13 bases between them. CDR3 size: 14 residues. The germline V gene encodes CDR1 SQVTM and CDR2 ANQGSEA. In DNA form, the CDR3 reads TGCAGCGTTGCCCCCAGGGGCTCCTCCTACGAGCAGTACTTC. It yields the protein CSVAPRGSSYEQYF.

This clonotype was counted at least ten times. The rearrangement uses TRBV7-3 and TRBJ2-5; D remains unclear. The CDR3 extends over 16 amino acids. V shed 5 bases and J shed 1 base, with 17 bases lying between them. From germline, CDR1 is SGHTA and CDR2 FQGTGA. The CDR3 region has the DNA TGTGCCAGCAGCCCCGCGGTGGGGTGGGGCCAAGAGACCCAGTACTTC. Protein product: CASSPAVGWGQETQYF.

Of note for this clonotype: The junction departs from the called germline gene at one end, perhaps through a read error. The rearrangement links TRBV7-2 to TRBJ2-5; D is undetermined. The CDR3 is 13 amino acids. Germline lookup yields CDR1 SGHTA and CDR2 FQGNSA. CDR3 DNA sequence: TGTGCCAGCAGTTTCCCGATAGAAGAGGCCCAGTACTTC. This encodes CASSFPIEEAQYF.

This clonotype was seen only a few times. V and J are TRBV30 and TRBJ2-1; 7 nucleotides line up with TRBD2. This CDR3 has 14 amino acids. V shed 7 bases and J 3 bases; nucleotides not matched to a gene: 9. Germline lookup yields CDR1 GTSNPN and CDR2 SVGIG (reference sequence). The CDR3 reads CALGRENIYNEQFF. The DNA for the CDR3 is TGTGCCTTGGGGCGGGAGAATATCTACAATGAGCAGTTCTTC.

Ten or more counts support this clonotype. This sequence joins TRBV29-1 and TRBJ2-1; D may match TRBD1 or TRBD2 (6 bases each). V lost 3 bases and J lost 7, with 22 bases in between. The germline V gene has CDR1 SQVTM and CDR2 ANQGSEA. This CDR3 has 16 residues. In nucleotides, the CDR3 is TGCAGCGTTGAGAGTGAGGGGGGAGGTCCTATTAATGAGCAGTTCTTC. The encoded protein is CSVESEGGGPINEQFF.

In this sample, this clonotype turned up many times. V gene TRBV7-2 combines with J gene TRBJ2-5; D assignment may be TRBD1 or TRBD2 (5 bases each). Trimming took off 8 bases at V and 5 bases at J, with 18 bases between the two ends. The germline CDR1 and CDR2 sequences are SGHTA and FQGNSA. The CDR3 is made up of 14 amino acids. CDR3 region: CASSPGAVQETQYF. The CDR3 DNA is TGTGCCAGCTCTCCCGGGGCAGTTCAGGAGACCCAGTACTTC.

The V gene is TRBV12-3 or TRBV12-4, the J gene TRBJ1-2; D remains unclear. V was clipped by 3 bases and J by 8 bases, with 10 bases between them. CDR3 length: 12 residues. The CDR3 here is CASSFWLEGYTF. The CDR3 DNA sequence: TGTGCCAGCAGTTTTTGGTTGGAGGGCTACACCTTC.

This clonotype was observed many times. DNA for the CDR3: TGTGCCAGCAGTCCCTTGAGCGGGTACGAGCAGTACTTC. Its protein product is CASSPLSGYEQYF. The gene calls are TRBV28 and TRBJ2-7; D possibly corresponds to TRBD2 (6 bases). V was clipped by 5 bases and J by 4 bases, with 12 bases between them. The CDR3 is 13 amino acids. CDR1 is MDHEN, CDR2 SYDVKM, per germline.

Regarding this clonotype: Sequence at one end of the junction differs from germline and may be a read error. The rearrangement joins TRBV24-1 to TRBJ2-1; the match to TRBD2 covers 9 bases. Germline V gene data show CDR1 as KGHDR and CDR2 as SFDVKD. The CDR3 totals 15 residues. The CDR3 region is CATSDFASGANGQFF. The CDR3 DNA reads TGTGCCACCAGTGATTTTGCTAGCGGGGCCAATGGGCAGTTCTTC.

This rearrangement joins TRBV28 to TRBJ2-5; 8 nucleotides line up with TRBD1. The CDR3 is 16 residues long. V lost 6 bases and J lost 0; bases outside the gene matches: 9. Germline lookup yields CDR1 MDHEN and CDR2 SYDVKM. The chain's CDR3 is CASRLSGQEHQETQYF. The CDR3 DNA follows: TGTGCCAGCAGGCTTTCGGGACAGGAGCACCAAGAGACCCAGTACTTC.

This clonotype was recorded a few times. The V call is TRBV5-1, the J call TRBJ1-2; D is perhaps TRBD1 (6 bases). The CDR3 sequence is 15 residues long. The V end was cut by 0 bases, the J end by 2 bases, with 11 bases between. Germline loops: CDR1 SGHRS, CDR2 YFSETQ. Here the CDR3 reads CASSLGGGANYGYTF. The CDR3 region has the DNA TGCGCCAGCAGCTTGGGCGGGGGCGCGAACTATGGCTACACCTTC.

This chain uses TRBV5-1 with TRBJ2-5, with 7 bases aligning to TRBD2. The end of the DNA fits TRBJ2-7 better, so the J call may be wrong. Germline V gives CDR1 SGHRS, CDR2 YFSETQ. The CDR3 is 13 amino acids. The CDR3 region is CASSLEGRVEQYF. In DNA, the CDR3 is TGCGCCAGCAGCTTGGAAGGGAGGGTCGAGCAGTACTTC.

This clonotype came up a few times. This chain joins TRBV6-6 and TRBJ1-5; possibly TRBD1 for D (6 bases). Germline CDR1 and CDR2: MNHNY and SVGAGI (reference sequence). V was shortened by 5 bases and J by 4 bases, with 12 bases between the two germline ends. The CDR3 is 14 amino acids. The CDR3 region is CASSRGGPNQPQHF. In nucleotides, the CDR3 is TGTGCCAGCAGTCGAGGGGGTCCAAATCAGCCCCAGCATTTT.

This clonotype has just a few counts. V and J are TRBV12-3 or TRBV12-4 and TRBJ2-3, with a weak D call TRBD2 (5 bases). Trimming removed 6 bases at V and 0 bases at J, with 10 bases between. There are 14 residues in the CDR3. CDR3 in DNA: TGTGCCAGCAGACCGGGGATTAGCACAGATACGCAGTATTTT. Residues: CASRPGISTDTQYF.